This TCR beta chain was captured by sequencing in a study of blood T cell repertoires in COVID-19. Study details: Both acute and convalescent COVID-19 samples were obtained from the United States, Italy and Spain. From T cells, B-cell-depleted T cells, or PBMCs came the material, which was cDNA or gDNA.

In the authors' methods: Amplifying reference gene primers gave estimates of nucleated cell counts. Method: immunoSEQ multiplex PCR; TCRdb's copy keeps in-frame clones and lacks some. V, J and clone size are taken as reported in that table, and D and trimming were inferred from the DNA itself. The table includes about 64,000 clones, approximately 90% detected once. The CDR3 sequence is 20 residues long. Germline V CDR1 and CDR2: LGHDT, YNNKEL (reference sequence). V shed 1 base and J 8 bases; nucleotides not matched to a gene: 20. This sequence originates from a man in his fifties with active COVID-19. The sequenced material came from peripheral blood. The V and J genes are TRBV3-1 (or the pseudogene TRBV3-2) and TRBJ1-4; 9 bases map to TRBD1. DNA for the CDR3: TGTGCCAGCAGCCAAGTTAAGGGACAGGGTAATTATGGAGGAGACGAAAAACTGTTTTTT. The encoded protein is CASSQVKGQGNYGGDEKLFF.